This is a list of T cell receptor beta chains from one sample in a study of T cell repertoires in cytomegalovirus infection. No cognate antigen is known for these TCRs. Each CDR3 protein gets one entry after TCRdb re-called the reads with MiXCR. The data show 550,000 to 700,000 distinct CDR3 sequences, over 35% seen once. The sample here was cultured PBMCs, taken from culture after CMV antigen stimulation. These TCRs come from a human donor in good health (CMV status not recorded). Some clones in this sample may be carry-over from other donors' samples. CDR3s include the opening cysteine and the closing phenylalanine or tryptophan.

v_gene	j_gene	CDR3aa
TRBV7-8	TRBJ1-2	CASSAKRDRVGGYTF
TRBV20-1	TRBJ2-5	CSASRDAGETQYF
TRBV7-2	TRBJ1-1	CASRGTTGGSAFF
TRBV28	TRBJ1-5	CASSHRGGYSNQPQHF
TRBV6-6	TRBJ2-7	CASNPGTVSYEQYF
TRBV6-2/TRBV6-3	TRBJ2-4	CASSTVAKNIQYF
TRBV7-2	TRBJ1-5	CASSLRSQANQPQHF
TRBV25-1	TRBJ2-3	CASSDGLGIPDTQYF
TRBV19	TRBJ1-1	CASCTGTGRAFF
TRBV2	TRBJ2-1	CATAAGDSPHNEQFF
TRBV12-3/TRBV12-4	TRBJ2-7	CASTFWDRPYEQYF
TRBV28	TRBJ1-2	CASNTPGQGQRDYGYTF
TRBV4-2	TRBJ2-5	CASSQGLAGGPEETQYF
TRBV29-1	TRBJ1-3	CSVGPSSGNTIYF
TRBV4-1	TRBJ1-5	CASSQGDRYNQPQHF
TRBV2	TRBJ1-6	CASSGTTGGADSPLHF
TRBV7-2	TRBJ1-3	CASSLPQQAPGNSGNTIYF